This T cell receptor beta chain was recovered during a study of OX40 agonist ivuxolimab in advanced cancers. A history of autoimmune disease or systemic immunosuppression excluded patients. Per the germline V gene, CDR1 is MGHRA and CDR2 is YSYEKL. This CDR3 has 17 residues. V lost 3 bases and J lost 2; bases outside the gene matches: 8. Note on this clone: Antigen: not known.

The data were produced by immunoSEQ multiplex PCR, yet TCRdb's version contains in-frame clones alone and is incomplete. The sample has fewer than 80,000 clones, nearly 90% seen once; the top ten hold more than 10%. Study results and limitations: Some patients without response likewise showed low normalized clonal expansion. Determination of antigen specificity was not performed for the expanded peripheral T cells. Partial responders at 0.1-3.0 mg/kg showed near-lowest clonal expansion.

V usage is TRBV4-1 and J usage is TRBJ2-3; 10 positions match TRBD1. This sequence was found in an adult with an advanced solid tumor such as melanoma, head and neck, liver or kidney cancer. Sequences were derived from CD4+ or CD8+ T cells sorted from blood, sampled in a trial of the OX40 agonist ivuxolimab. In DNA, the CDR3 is TGCGCCAGCAGCCACCCCGGGACAGGGGATTTCACAGATACGCAGTATTTT. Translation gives CASSHPGTGDFTDTQYF.